This T cell receptor (beta chain) was sequenced for a study of T cell repertoires in cytomegalovirus infection. TCRdb re-called the reads with MiXCR, one entry per CDR3 protein. The sample includes about 830,000 distinct CDR3 sequences, about 31% of them seen just once. With V trimmed by 5 bases and J by 4 bases, 5 bases remained unmatched. Germline assignment: CDR1 LGHNT and CDR2 FRNRAP. CDR3 length: 15 residues. The sample holds many counts of this clonotype. Its antigen is currently unknown. Regarding the study as a whole: Clonotypes of TCR beta that were HLA-C-restricted and CMV-specific dominated the ex vivo response.

The specimen was cultured CD8+ T cells from PBMCs, collected from culture after CMV antigen stimulation. The chain recombines TRBV12-5 with TRBJ2-5, with TRBD1 identical over 12 bases. The receptor was derived from a human donor in good health (CMV status not recorded). Some clones in this sample may be carry-over from other donors' samples. Here the CDR3 DNA reads TGTGCTAGTGGTCCGCCGGGACAGGGGGCAGAGACCCAGTACTTC. Its translation is CASGPPGQGAETQYF.